The rows below give T cell receptor beta chains drawn from one sample of a study of cytomegalovirus exposure and HLA in healthy donors. Libraries were prepared by immunoSEQ multiplex PCR; TCRdb keeps only in-frame clonotypes and omits some of them. The sample yields fewer than 85,000 clones, of which the top ten take up 5%. Sequenced material: PBMCs. The receptors stem from a middle-aged woman in good health and CMV-seropositive. Both conserved end residues are part of each CDR3. Fields, in order: J gene, V gene, D gene, CDR3 DNA, CDR3 protein. A D gene is named only where the DNA matches it firmly.

>TRBJ2-3|TRBV18|NA
TGTGCCAGCTCACCACCCGGCGCGGGCTCAGATACGCAGTATTTT
CASSPPGAGSDTQYF
>TRBJ2-5|TRBV5-8|TRBD1
TGTGCCAGCAGCTTTCCCCCTTGGGGGACAGTCTGGGAGACCCAGTACTTC
CASSFPPWGTVWETQYF
>TRBJ1-1|TRBV7-2|NA
TGTGCCAGCAGCTATGGGAGGTTCAGAAAGGGGACTGAAGCTTTCTTT
CASSYGRFRKGTEAFF
>TRBJ2-3|TRBV21-1|NA
TGTGCCAGCTCCTCCCGACTAGCGGAGGCGACAGATACGCAGTATTTT
CASSSRLAEATDTQYF
>TRBJ1-1|TRBV5-1|TRBD1
TGCGCCAGCAGCTTGGCAGGGGGTACGAACACTGAAGCTTTCTTT
CASSLAGGTNTEAFF
>TRBJ2-5|TRBV7-8|NA
TGTGCCAGCAGCTTAGTAGGCGGGCAACTGCGTGCGGAGACCCAGTACTTC
CASSLVGGQLRAETQYF
>TRBJ1-4|TRBV19|NA
TGTGCCAGTAGTATACACAGGTTTGGAGAAAAACTGTTTTTT
CASSIHRFGEKLFF
>TRBJ2-7|TRBV6-5|NA
TGTGCCAGCGCCCCGGGAAGTGAGGGCGAGCAGTACTTC
CASAPGSEGEQYF
>TRBJ1-5|TRBV18|NA
TGTGCCAGCTCACCAAGGCAGGCGCCCGATCAGCCCCAGCATTTT
CASSPRQAPDQPQHF
>TRBJ1-2|TRBV2|NA
TGTGCCATTCAGGGTTCTTATGGCTACACCTTC
CAIQGSYGYTF
>TRBJ1-1|TRBV2|TRBD1
TGTGCCAGCAGAGCACGGACAGGAATGAATACTGAAGCTTTCTTT
CASRARTGMNTEAFF
>TRBJ2-6|TRBV7-9|NA
TGTGCCAGCAGCTTCAAAGAGGCCGGGGCCAACGTCCTGACTTTC
CASSFKEAGANVLTF
>TRBJ1-2|TRBV19|NA
TGTGCCAGTAGTCCGCAGGGAAGGGAAGCCTATGGCTACACCTTC
CASSPQGREAYGYTF
>TRBJ1-3|TRBV7-2|NA
TGTGCCAGCAGCTTAATCGGGGTGACTGGAAACACCATATATTTT
CASSLIGVTGNTIYF
>TRBJ1-2|TRBV7-6|NA
TGTGCCATCACTAATCGGGTTAACTATGGCTACACCTTC
CAITNRVNYGYTF
>TRBJ1-4|TRBV7-8|NA
TGTGCCAGCAGCTTAGTTCGGGGGTCCGGGCCCGATGAAAAACTGTTTTTT
CASSLVRGSGPDEKLFF
>TRBJ2-2|TRBV7-9|TRBD1
TGTGCCAGCAGCTCTAGACAGGGGGAGAGCACCGGGGAGCTGTTTTTT
CASSSRQGESTGELFF
>TRBJ2-5|TRBV5-1|NA
TGCGCCAGCAGCTCAGGGACTGATTTCCAAGAGACCCAGTACTTC
CASSSGTDFQETQYF
>TRBJ2-1|TRBV18|TRBD2
TGTGCCAGCCCACCTCCCGGGACTAGCGGGAGGGGACGCTCCTACAATGAGCAGTTCTTC
CASPPPGTSGRGRSYNEQFF
>TRBJ2-7|TRBV11-2|TRBD2
TGTGCCAGCAGCTTATCAGCGGGAGTGGGGGAGCAGTACTTC
CASSLSAGVGEQYF
>TRBJ2-5|TRBV7-6|TRBD2
TGTGCCAGCAGCTCCCCCGGGACTAGCGGGAAAGAGACCCAGTACTTC
CASSSPGTSGKETQYF
>TRBJ1-1|TRBV10-3|TRBD1
TGTGCCATCAGCGCCTCCGGGACAGTCACTGAAGCTTTCTTT
CAISASGTVTEAFF
>TRBJ2-2|TRBV5-6|NA
TGTGCCAGCAGCTTGTCCGGGACCGGGGAGCTGTTTTTT
CASSLSGTGELFF
>TRBJ1-4|TRBV15|TRBD1
TGTGCCACCAGCAGTTACAGGGACAGGGAGGGTGAAAAACTGTTTTTT
CATSSYRDREGEKLFF
>TRBJ2-1|TRBV14|TRBD1
TGTGCCAGCAGCCCCTTGGGCAGGGGGTTCAATGAGCAGTTCTTC
CASSPLGRGFNEQFF
>TRBJ1-1|TRBV19|NA
TGTGCCACAACTATCCGGGGGGTGAACACTGAAGCTTTCTTT
CATTIRGVNTEAFF
>TRBJ1-5|TRBV5-5|NA
TGTGCCAGCAGCTTGGCGCCCGGGGGCAATCAGCCCCAGCATTTT
CASSLAPGGNQPQHF
>TRBJ1-2|TRBV19|NA
TGTGCCAGTAGTTCCTACGGGGACTATGGCTACACCTTC
CASSSYGDYGYTF
>TRBJ1-1|TRBV30|TRBD1
TGTGCCTGGGAGGGACAGATTGAAGCTTTCTTT
CAWEGQIEAFF
>TRBJ2-5|TRBV6-5|TRBD2
TGTGCCAGCAGTTACGTCGGGGGGGAGACCCAGTACTTC
CASSYVGGETQYF
>TRBJ2-2|TRBV2|TRBD1
TGTGCCAGCAGTGAACTTACAGGGGGCGGCGGGGAGCTGTTTTTT
CASSELTGGGGELFF
>TRBJ2-3|TRBV11-3|TRBD2
TGTGCCAGCAGCTTAGTGGGGGGGAAGCCGCAGTATTTT
CASSLVGGKPQYF
>TRBJ2-3|TRBV15|NA
TGTGCCACCAGCAGAGCCGGGGTTCGGAGCACAGATACGCAGTATTTT
CATSRAGVRSTDTQYF
>TRBJ2-7|TRBV6-4|NA
TGTGCCAGCAGTGACCCCGATGGGGGCAGATCCTACGAGCAGTACTTC
CASSDPDGGRSYEQYF
>TRBJ2-3|TRBV4-1|TRBD2
TGCGCCAGCAGCCAAGAACGGACTAGAGGGTCAGATACGCAGTATTTT
CASSQERTRGSDTQYF
>TRBJ2-1|TRBV27|TRBD2
TGTGCCAGCAGGCTAGCGGGAGTGGAGCAGTTCTTC
CASRLAGVEQFF
>TRBJ1-3|TRBV7-2|TRBD1
TGTGCCAGCACCTCTCCGACAGGGCTCTCTGGAAACACCATATATTTT
CASTSPTGLSGNTIYF
>TRBJ2-1|TRBV21-1|NA
TGTGCCAGCAAGAGGGTAGCAGAAAGCTCCTACAATGAGCAGTTCTTC
CASKRVAESSYNEQFF
>TRBJ2-7|TRBV7-9|TRBD1
TGTGCCAGCAGCTTAGTCCAGGGGGCTAACGAGCAGTACTTC
CASSLVQGANEQYF
>TRBJ1-2|TRBV28|TRBD1
TGTGCCAGCAGTTTGGTACAGGGGGATGGCTACACCTTC
CASSLVQGDGYTF
>TRBJ1-5|TRBV9|NA
TGTGCCAGCAGCGTAGCTCTCGGTCAGCCCCAGCATTTT
CASSVALGQPQHF
>TRBJ2-2|TRBV6-6|NA
TGTGCCAGCAGCACCCCTGATAGCGCGGACACCGGGGAGCTGTTTTTT
CASSTPDSADTGELFF